The 26 T cell receptor beta chains reported below all come from one sample, sequenced in a study of T cell clones after liver transplantation (dated by TCRdb to the late 2010s). The method behind the library was the immunoSEQ multiplex PCR assay. TCRdb limited this immuneACCESS table to in-frame rearrangements with V and J called. A share of clones is missing; checked studies link under half to unresolved V genes, and the rest is unexplained. This sample lists approximately 18,000 clones; roughly nine tenths were detected once. Approximately 13% of the sample belongs to the ten largest clones. The sequencing used CD8+ T cells from blood, collected about 46 months after liver transplant. The receptors originated from a human patient who received a liver transplant. After a transplant, some T cells may have been passed on by the graft donor.

The chain links TRBV9 to TRBJ2-1; D unclear. CDR1 and CDR2 (germline): SGDLS, YYNGEE. The CDR3 covers 15 residues. V was cut by 2 bases and J by 0 bases, with 9 bases left in between. As DNA, the CDR3 is TGTGCCAGCAGCGTGAACCCCAGCTCCTACAATGAGCAGTTCTTC. Protein product: CASSVNPSSYNEQFF.

The chain is built from TRBV27 and TRBJ2-6; D not certain. The germline V gene has CDR1 MNHEY and CDR2 SMNVEV (reference sequence). Trimming left V 4 bases short and J 4 bases short, with 11 bases between. CDR3 length: 15 amino acids. The CDR3 here is CASSSFQGGANVLTF. DNA of the CDR3: TGTGCCAGCAGTTCCTTCCAAGGGGGGGCCAACGTCCTGACTTTC. The full variable domain, with the rest looked up from reference TRBV27 and TRBJ2-6, is EAQVTQNPRYLITVTGKKLTVTCSQNMNHEYMSWYRQDPGLGLRQIYYSMNVEVTDKGDVPEGYKVSRKEKRNFPLILESPSPNQTSLYFCASSSFQGGANVLTFGAGSRLTVL.

The CDR3 region has the DNA TGTGCCAGCAGGGGGGGGCTCCAAGAGACCCAGTACTTC. Translating it yields CASRGGLQETQYF. The chain recombines TRBV28 with TRBJ2-5; D possibly corresponds to TRBD2 (7 bases). This CDR3 is built from 13 residues. Germline-derived CDR1 and CDR2 are MDHEN and SYDVKM. Trimming cost V 6 bases and J 1 base, with 9 bases left between them. Together with reference TRBV28 and TRBJ2-5, the CDR3 gives the full variable domain: DVKVTQSSRYLVKRTGEKVFLECVQDMDHENMFWYRQDPGLGLRLIYFSYDVKMKEKGDIPEGYSVSREKKERFSLILESASTNQTSMYLCASRGGLQETQYFGPGTRLLVL.

The rearrangement links TRBV4-1 to TRBJ1-5; 7 bases are shared with TRBD1. This CDR3 comprises 14 residues. Trimming removed 6 bases from V and 5 bases from J; junction bases left unmatched: 7. The germline CDR1 and CDR2 sequences are MGHRA and YSYEKL. The DNA for the CDR3 is TGCGCCAGCAGTCTCCGGGACAGAGATCAGCCCCAGCATTTT. Amino acids: CASSLRDRDQPQHF.

The rearrangement joins TRBV11-2 to TRBJ2-5; 16 nucleotides align to TRBD2. The trim removed 6 bases at V and 1 base at J, leaving 11 bases unmatched. This CDR3 is 19 amino acids long. CDR1 and CDR2 (germline): SGHAT, FQNNGV. The CDR3 sequence: CASRTGTSGRASSQETQYF. In DNA form, the CDR3 reads TGTGCCAGCAGAACGGGGACTAGCGGGAGGGCCTCCTCCCAAGAGACCCAGTACTTC.

The chain recombines TRBV9 with TRBJ2-1; 8 bases line up with TRBD2. In germline, CDR1 is SGDLS, CDR2 YYNGEE. CDR3 size: 17 residues. The trim removed 6 bases at V and 3 bases at J, leaving 14 bases unmatched. CDR3 loop: CASNGDGQAGDYNEQFF. CDR3 coding DNA: TGTGCCAGCAACGGGGATGGGCAAGCGGGGGACTACAATGAGCAGTTCTTC.

The chain has TRBV13 and TRBJ1-1; possibly TRBD1 for D (6 bases). V gave up 0 bases and J gave up 5 bases, with 16 bases separating them. The CDR3 has 16 residues. From germline, CDR1 is PRHDT and CDR2 FYEKMQ (reference sequence). CDR3 amino acids: CASSLGPGWGHTEAFF. In DNA, the CDR3 is TGTGCCAGCAGCTTAGGTCCAGGATGGGGGCATACTGAAGCTTTCTTT.

The chain employs TRBV4-1 and TRBJ2-7, with TRBD1 matching 11 bases. The CDR3 covers 16 residues. CDR1 is MGHRA and CDR2 is YSYEKL in the germline V gene. V lost 0 bases and J lost 7; bases outside the gene matches: 8. CDR3 loop: CASSQDPGQGVREQYF. CDR3 nucleotide sequence: TGCGCCAGCAGCCAAGATCCGGGACAGGGGGTAAGGGAGCAGTACTTC.

The chain employs TRBV28 and TRBJ2-3; 7 nucleotides line up with TRBD2. V shed 4 bases, J shed 0 bases, and the junction held 10 bases outside the gene matches. The CDR3 is 17 residues long. Germline V gene data show CDR1 as MDHEN and CDR2 as SYDVKM. DNA for the CDR3: TGTGCCAGCAGTTCAAACTTCCTAGCGGAGAGCACAGATACGCAGTATTTT. This encodes CASSSNFLAESTDTQYF.

This sequence joins TRBV6-6 and TRBJ2-7, with D tentatively TRBD1 (5 bases). This CDR3 contains 14 residues. The V end was cut by 4 bases, the J end by 3 bases, with 13 bases between. Germline V gene sequence: CDR1 MNHNY, CDR2 SVGAGI (reference sequence). In nucleotides, the CDR3 is TGTGCCAGCAGTTTAGGGGCCAATAACTACGAGCAGTACTTC. This encodes CASSLGANNYEQYF.

The CDR3 region has the DNA TGTGCCACCAGCAAAGAGGGTTACGAGCAGTACTTC. It codes for CATSKEGYEQYF. V usage is TRBV15 and J usage is TRBJ2-7, with TRBD2 as a possible D gene (5 bases). V lost 4 bases to trimming and J lost 4 bases, with 8 bases between them. The germline V gene encodes CDR1 LNHNV and CDR2 YYDKDF (reference sequence). The length of the CDR3 is 12 residues.

V is TRBV6-6 and J is TRBJ2-2; 8 bases line up with TRBD2. This CDR3 has 15 residues. Per germline, CDR1 MNHNY and CDR2 SVGAGI (reference sequence). The J segment lost 4 bases and the V segment lost 7 bases, leaving 8 bases of the junction unmatched. The CDR3 region is CASTGREVGTGELFF. The CDR3, as DNA: TGTGCCAGCACGGGGCGGGAGGTTGGCACCGGGGAGCTGTTTTTT.

This clone is a singleton in its sample. V usage is TRBV6-1 and J usage is TRBJ1-1; D gene uncertain. CDR3 length: 13 amino acids. V gave up 5 bases and J gave up 3 bases, with 10 bases separating them. CDR1 and CDR2 (germline): MNHNS, SASEGT. CDR3 DNA sequence: TGTGCCAGCAGTTTCCCGACTGACACTGAAGCTTTCTTT. This sequence encodes CASSFPTDTEAFF.

This clone was found a few times. The V gene is TRBV27, the J gene TRBJ1-2; D is perhaps TRBD1 (6 bases). The V end lost 10 bases, the J end lost 6 bases, and 15 bases lay between the germline ends. The CDR3 consists of 12 residues. CDR1 is MNHEY, CDR2 SMNVEV, per germline (reference sequence). DNA for the CDR3: TGTGCCACTACGGGGGGGGGCAATGGCTACACCTTC. Protein sequence: CATTGGGNGYTF.

J is TRBJ1-5 and V is TRBV18, with D unclear. CDR1 KGHSH and CDR2 LQKENI come from the germline V gene. This CDR3 has 14 residues. Trimming took off 2 bases at V and 7 bases at J, with 12 bases between the two ends. CDR3 nucleotides: TGTGCCAGCTCACCATTCACTTATGGACAGCCCCAGCATTTT. Protein: CASSPFTYGQPQHF.

The V call is TRBV30, the J call TRBJ2-7; D unclear. The germline V gene encodes CDR1 GTSNPN and CDR2 SVGIG (reference sequence). This CDR3 spans 13 amino acids. Trimming pared 3 bases from V and 5 bases from J, leaving 14 bases between. The CDR3 DNA reads as TGTGCCTGGAGCTTCGAGAGTCCAGACGAGCAGTACTTC. It translates to CAWSFESPDEQYF. The full variable domain, completed using reference TRBV30 and TRBJ2-7, is SQTIHQWPATLVQPVGSPLSLECTVEGTSNPNLYWYRQAAGRGLQLLFYSVGIGQISSEVPQNLSASRPQDRQFILSSKKLLLSDSGFYLCAWSFESPDEQYFGPGTRLTVT.

The V call is TRBV6-1, the J call TRBJ2-7; D uncertain. This CDR3 has 14 residues. Germline values: CDR1 MNHNS, CDR2 SASEGT. Trimming left V 0 bases short and J 2 bases short, with 8 bases between. The CDR3 loop is CASSEAPGTYEQYF. The CDR3 DNA follows: TGTGCCAGCAGTGAAGCGCCGGGTACCTACGAGCAGTACTTC.

The rearrangement links TRBV27 to TRBJ1-1; no clear D. Per germline, CDR1 MNHEY and CDR2 SMNVEV (reference sequence). The CDR3 totals 15 residues. V was cut by 7 bases and J by 1 base, with 16 bases left in between. CDR3 coding DNA: TGTGCCAGCACCCCTCTTCAAACGGGGAACACTGAAGCTTTCTTT. This encodes CASTPLQTGNTEAFF.

This clone has a single count. The gene calls are TRBV6-5 and TRBJ1-1; the D is unclear. Germline values: CDR1 MNHEY, CDR2 SVGAGI. With 4 bases removed from V and 1 base from J, the gap between germline ends came to 10 bases. This CDR3 is built from 14 residues. The CDR3 DNA follows: TGTGCCAGCAGTTCTGACACAAAGAACACTGAAGCTTTCTTT. Translated: CASSSDTKNTEAFF.

This rearrangement joins TRBV19 to TRBJ2-7; either TRBD1 or TRBD2 may fit D (5 bases each). Per germline, CDR1 LNHDA and CDR2 SQIVND (reference sequence). Trimming took 6 bases from V and 7 from J, leaving 25 bases between them. The CDR3 runs to 16 residues. CDR3 loop: CASRWAALWGRREQYF. CDR3 coding DNA: TGTGCCAGTAGGTGGGCGGCCTTATGGGGGAGAAGAGAGCAGTACTTC.

V and J are TRBV28 and TRBJ2-4, with a possible D match to TRBD2 (6 bases). Germline V gene data show CDR1 as MDHEN and CDR2 as SYDVKM. Trimming removed 2 bases from V and 0 bases from J, with 11 bases in between. The CDR3 runs to 16 residues. CDR3: CASSLSGLLAKNIQYF. The CDR3 region has the DNA TGTGCCAGCAGTTTAAGCGGGTTACTAGCCAAAAACATTCAGTACTTC.

The chain links TRBV5-4 to TRBJ2-7; 11 bases align to TRBD2. Germline trimming cut 4 bases from V and 4 bases from J; bases unmatched to any gene: 4. Germline V gene data show CDR1 as SGHNT and CDR2 as YYREEE (reference sequence). The CDR3 totals 14 residues. This chain's CDR3 is CASSPGLAVYEQYF. For the CDR3, the DNA is TGTGCCAGCAGCCCGGGACTAGCGGTTTACGAGCAGTACTTC.

This clone was detected only once. This chain links TRBV5-4 with TRBJ1-1; tentative D call: TRBD1 (5 bases). The V and J ends lost 4 bases and 5 bases respectively, with 15 bases between them. This CDR3 spans 14 amino acids. CDR1 is SGHNT and CDR2 is YYREEE in the germline V gene (reference sequence). CDR3 in DNA: TGTGCCAGCAGCCGGAGGGGTGCGGGGACTGAAGCTTTCTTT. Its translation is CASSRRGAGTEAFF.

V is TRBV28 and J is TRBJ2-2; possibly TRBD1 for D (6 bases). Germline V CDR1 and CDR2: MDHEN, SYDVKM. The CDR3 totals 16 residues. Deletions cut 6 bases from V and 1 base from J, with 15 bases between. CDR3 DNA: TGTGCCAGCAGCAGCGGATGGGGGCGGAACACCGGGGAGCTGTTTTTT. It codes for CASSSGWGRNTGELFF.

The chain employs TRBV19 and TRBJ1-1; D gene unclear. Germline loops: CDR1 LNHDA, CDR2 SQIVND (reference sequence). The CDR3 consists of 17 residues. V was shortened by 5 bases and J by 0 bases, with 19 bases between the two germline ends. CDR3 nucleotides: TGTGCCAGTAGTTTACGTCAGGAACTACCCATGAACACTGAAGCTTTCTTT. It translates to CASSLRQELPMNTEAFF.

This rearrangement joins TRBV6-6 to TRBJ1-5; the match to TRBD1 covers 7 bases. The CDR3 runs 14 residues. Germline CDR1 MNHNY, CDR2 SVGAGI (reference sequence). The V and J ends lost 6 bases and 2 bases, in that order; junction bases with no gene match: 4. The CDR3 DNA sequence: TGTGCCAGCAGCCGAACAGGGGGCAATCAGCCCCAGCATTTT. It is translated as CASSRTGGNQPQHF.